One sample yielded the 19 T cell receptor beta chains listed below, sequenced in a study of beta chain features in type 1 diabetes. What these receptors recognize is not known. The entirety of the isolated RNA underwent reverse transcription, so expressed TCRB transcripts were sequenced. The method was immunoSEQ multiplex PCR; TCRdb's version includes in-frame clones alone and lacks a portion of them. Of about 400,000 clones listed, around an eighth were seen once; the top ten hold 0.0095% to 0.011%. Points from the study as a whole: All four CD4+ subsets from Type 1 diabetes patients carried moderately but significantly shorter TCRB CDR3s.

Input material: naive CD4+ T cells from blood. The receptors were sampled from a woman between 18 and 30 years old with type 1 diabetes.

The V and J genes are TRBV30 and TRBJ1-2; D uncertain. The germline V and J ends were trimmed by 2 bases and 8 bases, with 15 bases remaining between them. The CDR3 loop spans 13 amino acids. Germline CDR1 and CDR2: GTSNPN and SVGIG (reference sequence). CDR3 coding DNA: TGTGCCTGGAGTCTTTCCGGGAGTAGGGGCTACACCTTC. This translates into CAWSLSGSRGYTF.

In this sample, this clone turned up a few times. J is TRBJ2-4 and V is TRBV30, with 8 bases that match TRBD1. The CDR3 has 12 residues. V was pared by 8 bases and J by 11 bases, with 11 bases of the junction left unmatched. Germline V lookup: CDR1 GTSNPN, CDR2 SVGIG (reference sequence). CDR3 residues: CARPYRDRFQYF. The CDR3 DNA follows: TGTGCCCGTCCGTACCGGGACAGGTTTCAGTACTTC.

In its sample, this clone was seen a few times. The chain is built from TRBV15 and TRBJ2-5, with D tentatively TRBD2 (5 bases). This CDR3 contains 16 residues. Trimming stripped 0 bases from V and 4 bases from J, with 15 bases between. Germline V gene data show CDR1 as LNHNV and CDR2 as YYDKDF (reference sequence). The CDR3 bases are TGTGCCACCAGCAGAGATCCGACCGGTGAGGGAGAGACCCAGTACTTC. Its protein product is CATSRDPTGEGETQYF.

Only a few counts were recorded for this clone. The J gene is TRBJ2-1, the V gene TRBV5-6, with 8 positions matching TRBD2. Looked up from germline, CDR1 is SGHDT and CDR2 is YYEEEE. With 5 bases clipped from V and 1 base from J, the junction kept 2 bases outside the gene matches. This CDR3 comprises 14 residues. The CDR3 spells CASRAGGSYNEQFF. The CDR3 DNA sequence: TGTGCCAGCAGGGCGGGAGGATCCTACAATGAGCAGTTCTTC.

This chain connects TRBV18 to TRBJ2-7, with unresolved D. Trimming left V 2 bases short and J 3 bases short, with 11 bases between. The CDR3 totals 14 residues. Germline CDR1 reads KGHSH; CDR2 reads LQKENI. The CDR3 sequence: CASSPGTIFYEQYF. The CDR3 DNA reads as TGTGCCAGCTCACCAGGCACGATATTCTACGAGCAGTACTTC.

The gene calls are TRBV6-6 and TRBJ1-2; TRBD1 agrees at 8 bases. The CDR3 runs 14 residues. CDR1 and CDR2 from the germline V gene are MNHNY and SVGAGI (reference sequence). Trimming at V came to 6 bases and at J to 6 bases, leaving 9 bases not matched to a gene. The CDR3: CASRLGTGGNGYTF. For the CDR3, the DNA is TGTGCCAGCAGACTCGGAACAGGGGGGAATGGCTACACCTTC.

This clone showed up just a few times. J is TRBJ2-1 and V is TRBV6-5, with a possible D match to TRBD2 (5 bases). The CDR3 is 13 amino acids. Germline lookup yields CDR1 MNHEY and CDR2 SVGAGI. Trimming cost V 11 bases and J 4 bases, with 15 bases left between them. In nucleotides, the CDR3 is TGTGCCGCACGGGGAGCCCCATACAATGAGCAGTTCTTC. Translation: CAARGAPYNEQFF.

The table lists this clone with a few counts. The rearrangement joins TRBV5-1 to TRBJ1-5, with TRBD1 matching 7 bases. V dropped 4 bases and J dropped 7; count of bases not matched to a gene: 8. This CDR3 has 14 amino acids. CDR1 SGHRS and CDR2 YFSETQ come from the germline V gene. CDR3: CASSAQGLGQPQHF. CDR3 nucleotides: TGCGCCAGCAGCGCACAGGGGCTGGGGCAGCCCCAGCATTTT.

J is TRBJ2-1 and V is TRBV5-1; 7 bases line up with TRBD2. The CDR3 extends over 15 amino acids. Germline CDR1 reads SGHRS; CDR2 reads YFSETQ. The V segment lost 2 bases and the J segment 0 bases; nucleotides outside the gene matches: 2. CDR3 sequence: CASSLLASSYNEQFF. DNA of the CDR3: TGCGCCAGCAGCTTACTAGCGAGCTCCTACAATGAGCAGTTCTTC.

This chain links TRBV11-2 with TRBJ1-5; the match to TRBD1 covers 9 bases. V was pared by 5 bases and J by 6 bases, with 5 bases of the junction left unmatched. The CDR3 extends over 14 amino acids. Germline-derived CDR1 and CDR2 are SGHAT and FQNNGV. CDR3 sequence reads: CASSPGQGSQPQHF. The CDR3 coding sequence is TGTGCCAGCAGCCCAGGACAGGGGAGTCAGCCCCAGCATTTT. The full variable domain, in which reference TRBV11-2 and TRBJ1-5 provide the parts outside the CDR3, is EAGVAQSPRYKIIEKRQSVAFWCNPISGHATLYWYQQILGQGPKLLIQFQNNGVVDDSQLPKDRFSAERLKGVDSTLKIQPAKLEDSAVYLCASSPGQGSQPQHFGDGTRLSIL.

There are a few counts of this clone. The V call is TRBV7-9, the J call TRBJ2-2, with D perhaps TRBD1 (5 bases). CDR1 and CDR2 (germline): SEHNR, FQNEAQ (reference sequence). Trimming left V 2 bases short and J 5 bases short, with 9 bases between. CDR3 size: 14 residues. CDR3 sequence reads: CASSLLQETGELFF. As DNA, the CDR3 is TGTGCCAGCAGCTTACTACAGGAGACCGGGGAGCTGTTTTTT.

The chain uses TRBV5-1 and TRBJ2-3, with 10 bases matching TRBD2. CDR1 and CDR2 (germline): SGHRS, YFSETQ. J was trimmed by 3 bases and V by 1 base; bases with no gene match: 8. This CDR3 is 17 amino acids long. The CDR3 nucleotides read TGCGCCAGCAGCTTGCTAGCGGGAGTCCGGGGAACAGATACGCAGTATTTT. It encodes CASSLLAGVRGTDTQYF.

This clone was found a few times. The V call is TRBV10-3, the J call TRBJ1-1; D is undetermined. Trimming took off 5 bases at V and 0 bases at J, with 4 bases between the two ends. CDR3 length: 12 residues. Germline V CDR1 and CDR2: ENHRY, SYGVKD. The CDR3 here is CAISSVNTEAFF. CDR3 coding DNA: TGTGCCATCAGTTCGGTGAACACTGAAGCTTTCTTT.

The CDR3: CASSPTDYGYTF. DNA for the CDR3: TGTGCCAGTAGCCCTACAGACTATGGCTACACCTTC. J is TRBJ1-2 and V is TRBV19; the D is unclear. V lost 6 bases to trimming and J lost 3 bases, with 8 bases between them. The CDR3 sequence is 12 residues long. Looked up from germline, CDR1 is LNHDA and CDR2 is SQIVND (reference sequence).

The chain recombines TRBV27 with TRBJ1-4; 8 bases align to TRBD1. The trim removed 7 bases at V and 0 bases at J, leaving 7 bases unmatched. From germline, CDR1 is MNHEY and CDR2 SMNVEV (reference sequence). The length of the CDR3 is 16 residues. CDR3 amino acids: CASKPDREATNEKLFF. CDR3 bases: TGTGCCAGCAAACCGGACAGGGAGGCAACTAATGAAAAACTGTTTTTT.

The V gene is TRBV6-6, the J gene TRBJ1-5; tentatively, D is TRBD1 (6 bases). CDR1 is MNHNY, CDR2 SVGAGI, per germline (reference sequence). The CDR3 spans 16 residues. Trimming took 0 bases from V and 6 from J, leaving 15 bases between them. The CDR3 DNA reads as TGTGCCAGCAGTTACTCGAGAGGGGGACGGGGTCAGCCCCAGCATTTT. This sequence encodes CASSYSRGGRGQPQHF.

V gene TRBV11-3 combines with J gene TRBJ2-1; D not resolved. The CDR3 sequence is 13 residues long. CDR1 is SGHNT, CDR2 YENEEA, per germline. V was clipped by 2 bases and J by 4 bases, with 6 bases between them. The CDR3 bases are TGTGCCAGCAGCTTATCGCGGTACAATGAGCAGTTCTTC. This sequence encodes CASSLSRYNEQFF.

The V call is TRBV2, the J call TRBJ2-5; 7 bases map to TRBD2. Looked up from germline, CDR1 is SNHLY and CDR2 is FYNNEI. CDR3 length: 16 residues. The junction had 11 bases not matched to a gene; V was cut back by 5 bases and J by 2 bases. In DNA, the CDR3 is TGTGCCAGCAGTTGGGGGGGGACTGAGGGTCAAGAGACCCAGTACTTC. It encodes CASSWGGTEGQETQYF.

Turning to this clone: Other DNA sequences from this sample encode an identical CDR3 as well. The V call is TRBV18, the J call TRBJ1-1; no definite D call. Trimming removed 6 bases from V and 1 base from J, with 9 bases in between. The CDR3 is 13 amino acids. CDR1 is KGHSH and CDR2 is LQKENI in the germline V gene. The CDR3 protein is CASSLGENTEAFF. The CDR3 DNA reads as TGTGCCAGCTCGCTCGGGGAGAACACTGAAGCTTTCTTT.